This record looks at one T cell receptor (beta chain) sequence and its context. Its antigen is unidentified. This sample was included in a study of monozygotic twins with inflammatory bowel disease. Study findings and constraints: Support for any single strong IBD-associated signal or clonotype was not found. Other individuals had fewer clonotypes in common with IBD patients than with healthy twins, especially with disease activity.

Generation of cDNA took place in eight separate reactions per sample. No DNA is given; TCRdb re-called the 5' RACE reads and lists each CDR3 protein once. This repertoire includes about 300,000 distinct CDR3 sequences. Germline assignment: CDR1 ENHRY and CDR2 SYGVKD. This CDR3 is 17 amino acids long. This TCR was sampled from a human donor with ulcerative colitis or Crohn's disease, or a healthy co-twin of an affected twin (not recorded which). Sequencing used blood. V and J are TRBV10-3 and TRBJ2-7; lacking DNA, the TRBD2 call made by TCRdb goes unchecked. The CDR3 is CAISLETSGRGPYEQYF.